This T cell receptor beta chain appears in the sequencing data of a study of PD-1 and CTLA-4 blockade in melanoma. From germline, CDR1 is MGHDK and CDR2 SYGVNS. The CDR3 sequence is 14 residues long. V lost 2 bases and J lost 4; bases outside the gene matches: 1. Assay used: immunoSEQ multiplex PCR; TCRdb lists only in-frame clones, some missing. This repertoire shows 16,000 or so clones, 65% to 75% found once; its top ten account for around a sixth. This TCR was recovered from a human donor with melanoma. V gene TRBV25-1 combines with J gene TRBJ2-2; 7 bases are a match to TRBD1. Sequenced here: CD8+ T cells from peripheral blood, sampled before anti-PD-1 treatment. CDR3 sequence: CASSERGPTGELFF. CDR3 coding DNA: TGTGCCAGCAGTGAAAGGGGGCCCACCGGGGAGCTGTTTTTT.